This T cell receptor (beta chain) was retrieved from a study of shared clonotypes between healthy human individuals (dated by TCRdb to about 2020). With respect to the entire study: The cohort comprised a couple of women and a few men aged 18 to 49 years. For each donor, CD4 naive and CD4 memory were each given three plates, CD8 naive was given two plates, and CD8 memory was given one plate. Blood TCR repertoires of roughly five healthy adults were deeply sequenced to estimate repertoire size and the extent of clonotype sharing between individuals. Different laboratories and diverse techniques were used to prepare libraries and sequence TCR repertoires, to increase sequencing depth and limit assay-specific biases. Each donor's leukapheresis produced roughly between roughly 0.85 and 9.5 billion PBMCs. Study-wide conclusions, independent of this receptor: Incomplete sequencing was indicated by rarefaction of sorted-subset datasets, despite the large sequencing depth. Only blood was sampled, and tissue TCR repertoires likely differ from those in blood. Larger estimated clonotype richness was generally found for naive subsets than for memory subsets. Because the study included only a small number of donors, the genetic and exposure-history diversity represented was limited. Approximately 5% of naive CD4, roughly 3.5% of naive CD8, 2.3% of memory CD4, and around 0.4% of memory CD8 clonotypes were shared across several donors. Compared with non-shared clonotypes, clonotypes shared by all four sorted-subset donors had higher generation probabilities. Pairwise subsampling led to the expectation that sequencing depth would affect the degree of clonotype sharing among donors.

Details on this clone: Its antigen is not yet known. Base qualities are not recorded, but no much larger clone differs from it by a single base.

Healthy HIV-negative adults with no recently reported acute infections or vaccinations were included as donors. Only Caucasian adults living in Nashville, Tennessee, USA were represented among the donors. CD4+ T cells were enriched by magnetic negative selection, after which naive cells were positively selected on CD45RA and the negative fraction was taken as the memory subset. Blood was obtained by leukapheresis, after which PBMCs were separated by Ficoll-Histopaque density gradient centrifugation and cryopreserved in liquid nitrogen vapor phase. Analytical flow cytometry was used to check the purity and quantity of each magnetically sorted T cell population. Each sorted fraction had its genomic DNA isolated and then quantified by UV absorbance on a Nanodrop 2000c. TCR CDR3 regions were amplified from genomic DNA by multiplex PCR using the deep immunoSEQ assay. Genomic DNA extracted from each cell subset was distributed evenly over all wells of several immunoSEQ 96-well plates, and each plate served as one replicate. For sorted subsets, each replicate PCR was loaded with 200 ng genomic DNA, equivalent to about 30,000 T cell genomes. Purified libraries were quantified with a Qubit 3.0 fluorometer, sized on a Bioanalyzer 2100, and re-quantified with the KAPA Library Quantification kit. Each immunoSEQ 96-well plate was sequenced on its own single-read 150-cycle Illumina NextSeq 550 flow cell. The original methods were these. Because the immunoSEQ output held only junctional sequences and lacked quality scores, the filtering could not match the filtering applied to full-length reads. Sequences were annotated with PyIR, a Python wrapper for IgBLAST v1.9, and V/J genes and CDR3 were assigned using IMGT germline references. Any read was removed if the V/J assignment was weak (E-value above 1e-6), the CDR3 was missing, or the read contained stop codons, out-of-frame junctions, or ambiguous translated residues. V3J clonotypes were defined as sequences sharing the same inferred V gene, J gene, and CDR3 amino acid sequence. To compute the percentage overlap between repertoires, the number of shared unique clonotypes was divided by the size of the smaller repertoire. RTK rarefaction, the Chao1 estimator, and Recon v2.1 estimates of unobserved clonotypes were used to assess repertoire richness. Generation probabilities were computed with OLGA for all TCRbeta clonotypes obtained by the gDNA method from a few donors. The table comes from immuneACCESS by way of TCRdb, which keeps in-frame sequences with V and J called. Part of the clones is missing from these tables; in studies checked, under half for an unresolved V gene and the rest for unknown reasons. The DNA gave D and trimming, while V, J and clone size come from that table. Counted in this sample were around 2.5 million clones; more than 85% of them appeared once. Together, the top ten hold approximately 0.37% of the sample.

V was cut back by 2 bases and J by 4 bases, leaving a gap of 19 bases between them. CDR1 and CDR2, looked up from the germline V gene, are SGHRS and YFSETQ. The CDR3 numbers 16 residues from cysteine through phenylalanine. Only the CDR3 part of the read is kept: 48 bases, read in frame from the first base. Sequenced input: naive CD4+ T cells from PBMCs. This specimen's cell subset or site label, per the study, means: CD45RA+ positively selected. The sequence joins TRBV5-1 to TRBJ2-7; the D region is possibly TRBD1 or TRBD2, each matching across 5 bases. The receptor comes from a man aged 18 to 30 in good health. Some clones in this sample may be carry-over from other donors' samples. The bases are TGCGCCAGCAGCTTTAACCCCGGGACGGCCACTTACGAGCAGTACTTC. Translation gives CASSFNPGTATYEQYF.